Shown below are 26 T cell receptor beta chains from a single sample sequenced in a study of shared clonotypes between healthy human individuals. Clones were read by immunoSEQ multiplex PCR, and TCRdb kept only the in-frame ones, dropping some. The sample carries around 2.5 million clones, roughly 93% recorded once. The source material was naive CD4+ T cells from PBMCs. The subset was: CD45RA+ positively selected. The receptors were gathered from a young man in good health. Some clones in this sample may be carry-over from other donors' samples.

The rearrangement links TRBV4-1 to TRBJ1-2; 8 bases agree with TRBD1. CDR3 length equals 16 residues. With 0 bases clipped from V and 4 bases from J, the junction kept 7 bases outside the gene matches. Germline CDR1 MGHRA, CDR2 YSYEKL. The CDR3 coding sequence is TGCGCCAGCAGCCAAGACGGACAGGGTAGAACCTATGGCTACACCTTC. It yields the protein CASSQDGQGRTYGYTF.

The chain links TRBV28 to TRBJ2-1; perhaps TRBD2 as D (5 bases). The CDR3 has 13 residues. Trimming stripped 5 bases from V and 6 bases from J, with 11 bases between. Per germline, CDR1 MDHEN and CDR2 SYDVKM. For the CDR3, the DNA is TGTGCCAGCAGTCCGCGGAGGAGCAATGAGCAGTTCTTC. Its translation is CASSPRRSNEQFF.

The V gene is TRBV5-1, the J gene TRBJ2-3; D possibly corresponds to TRBD2 (6 bases). Germline-derived CDR1 and CDR2 are SGHRS and YFSETQ. This CDR3 spans 17 amino acids. With 0 bases removed from V and 2 bases from J, the gap between germline ends came to 16 bases. For the CDR3, the DNA is TGCGCCAGCAGCTTGGACCCGTACTGGGAGGACACAGATACGCAGTATTTT. This gives the protein CASSLDPYWEDTDTQYF.

This chain uses TRBV5-1 with TRBJ2-7, with 7 bases matching TRBD1. V lost 3 bases and J lost 5; bases outside the gene matches: 11. Germline loops: CDR1 SGHRS, CDR2 YFSETQ. The length of the CDR3 is 15 residues. The CDR3 spells CASSSDRVRYDEQYF. The CDR3 bases are TGCGCCAGCAGCTCTGACAGGGTACGTTACGACGAGCAGTACTTC.

This chain links TRBV10-3 with TRBJ1-2; 8 nucleotides line up with TRBD1. The CDR3 sequence is 16 residues long. Germline V gene data show CDR1 as ENHRY and CDR2 as SYGVKD. The V segment lost 6 bases and the J segment 3 bases; nucleotides outside the gene matches: 12. The CDR3 loop reads CAISLPSRGLDYGYTF. The CDR3 DNA follows: TGTGCCATCAGCTTACCCAGCAGGGGGCTGGACTATGGCTACACCTTC.

The J gene is TRBJ1-3, the V gene TRBV10-2; D unresolved. From germline, CDR1 is WSHSY and CDR2 SAAADI. CDR3 size: 13 residues. Trimming left V 1 base short and J 3 bases short, with 4 bases between. This CDR3 is CASSEFIGNTIYF. CDR3 bases: TGCGCCAGCAGTGAGTTTATTGGAAACACCATATATTTT.

The chain links TRBV28 to TRBJ1-5, with 9 bases identical to TRBD1. The length of the CDR3 is 15 residues. V trimming: 4 bases; J trimming: 6 bases; junction bases outside the gene matches: 7. CDR1 MDHEN and CDR2 SYDVKM come from the germline V gene. The CDR3 DNA follows: TGTGCCAGCAGTTCACAGGGGGCGCAGGGTCAGCCCCAGCATTTT. Translating it yields CASSSQGAQGQPQHF.

The V gene is TRBV5-1, the J gene TRBJ1-2; 7 nucleotides align to TRBD1. Trimming took 4 bases from V and 1 from J; bases not matched to a gene: 10. Germline CDR1 reads SGHRS; CDR2 reads YFSETQ. The CDR3 is 16 amino acids. CDR3 DNA: TGCGCCAGCAGCCCATCACAGGGGAAGTATAACTATGGCTACACCTTC. This encodes CASSPSQGKYNYGYTF.

The count of this clone is one. The V and J genes are TRBV27 and TRBJ1-4; the D gene is possibly TRBD1 (5 bases). The CDR3 extends over 14 amino acids. Trimming cost V 7 bases and J 5 bases, with 14 bases left between them. Germline lookup yields CDR1 MNHEY and CDR2 SMNVEV (reference sequence). The CDR3 loop is CASTSTVVNEKLFF. The CDR3 DNA is TGTGCCAGCACCTCGACAGTAGTAAATGAAAAACTGTTTTTT.

This clone has more than one count but fewer than ten. Other nucleotide sequences in the sample specify the same CDR3. This rearrangement joins TRBV29-1 to TRBJ1-1; D might be TRBD1 (5 bases). Trimming removed 6 bases at V and 5 bases at J, with 7 bases between. Germline CDR1 SQVTM, CDR2 ANQGSEA. The CDR3 is 10 residues long. In nucleotides, the CDR3 is TGCAGCGTGGGGGGTACTGAAGCTTTCTTT. Translated: CSVGGTEAFF.

This chain links TRBV2 with TRBJ1-6; D is ambiguous. Germline V gene sequence: CDR1 SNHLY, CDR2 FYNNEI. CDR3 size: 14 residues. Trimming stripped 5 bases from V and 8 bases from J, with 13 bases between. The CDR3 nucleotides read TGTGCCAGCAGTCTTGGCAGCATTTATTCACCCCTCCACTTT. Its protein is CASSLGSIYSPLHF.

The chain employs TRBV9 and TRBJ2-1; TRBD2 matches 12 bases. Germline CDR1 is SGDLS and CDR2 is YYNGEE. V shed 4 bases and J 8 bases; nucleotides not matched to a gene: 10. The CDR3 sequence is 16 residues long. CDR3 nucleotide sequence: TGTGCCAGCAGCCCCATGTGGACTAGCGGGATCGATGAGCAGTTCTTC. Protein: CASSPMWTSGIDEQFF.

V and J are TRBV7-3 and TRBJ2-5, with D possibly TRBD2 on 6 matching bases. V was pared by 2 bases and J by 1 base, with 11 bases between. Germline assignment: CDR1 SGHTA and CDR2 FQGTGA. The CDR3 consists of 15 residues. The CDR3 protein is CASSLAGRSQETQYF. DNA of the CDR3: TGTGCCAGCAGCTTAGCGGGACGGAGCCAAGAGACCCAGTACTTC.

The chain has TRBV10-1 and TRBJ2-5, with D tentatively TRBD1 (5 bases). Germline assignment: CDR1 WNHNN and CDR2 SYGVQD (reference sequence). V lost 2 bases, J lost 5 bases, and 12 bases lay in between. This CDR3 comprises 14 residues. Here the CDR3 reads CASSEGKGRETQYF. CDR3 DNA sequence: TGCGCCAGCAGTGAGGGGAAGGGGCGGGAGACCCAGTACTTC.

This CDR3 reads CATSVGPYNEQFF. The CDR3 DNA follows: TGTGCCACCAGCGTAGGTCCCTACAATGAGCAGTTCTTC. V and J are TRBV15 and TRBJ2-1; D not resolved. The CDR3 consists of 13 residues. CDR1 and CDR2 from the germline V gene are LNHNV and YYDKDF (reference sequence). Trimming cost V 5 bases and J 2 bases, with 7 bases left between them. Complete variable domain (other parts from reference TRBV15 and TRBJ2-1): DAMVIQNPRYQVTQFGKPVTLSCSQTLNHNVMYWYQQKSSQAPKLLFHYYDKDFNNEADTPDNFQSRRPNTSFCFLDIRSPGLGDTAMYLCATSVGPYNEQFFGPGTRLTVL.

This chain joins TRBV6-5 and TRBJ2-7; 7 bases are a match to TRBD1. Per germline, CDR1 MNHEY and CDR2 SVGAGI. With V trimmed by 6 bases and J by 6 bases, 8 bases remained unmatched. The CDR3 is 13 amino acids. CDR3 in DNA: TGTGCCAGCAGCAGACGACAGGGTACCGAGCAGTACTTC. Its protein product is CASSRRQGTEQYF.

Of note for this clone: Other nucleotide sequences from this sample produce the same CDR3. V usage is TRBV5-4 and J usage is TRBJ1-1; unclear D gene. Per germline, CDR1 SGHNT and CDR2 YYREEE (reference sequence). Trimming shortened V by 2 bases and J by 2 bases, and 1 base separated the two germline ends. This CDR3 region has 11 residues. The CDR3 here is CASSLNTEAFF. CDR3 nucleotides: TGTGCCAGCAGCTTAAACACTGAAGCTTTCTTT.

The chain carries TRBV5-4 and TRBJ2-1, with 13 bases lining up with TRBD2. Germline V gene data show CDR1 as SGHNT and CDR2 as YYREEE (reference sequence). This CDR3 is 16 amino acids long. Trimming cost V 3 bases and J 6 bases; bases outside gene matches: 6. The CDR3 DNA reads TGTGCCAGCAGCTCGGGAGGACTAGCGGGAGCCAATGAGCAGTTCTTC. As protein: CASSSGGLAGANEQFF.

A note on this clone: Other DNA sequences within the sample encode an identical CDR3. The chain links TRBV28 to TRBJ2-1, with D unclear. The V and J ends lost 4 bases and 3 bases respectively, with 10 bases between them. Germline values: CDR1 MDHEN, CDR2 SYDVKM. CDR3 length: 14 amino acids. CDR3 in amino acids: CASSSLGSYNEQFF. The DNA of the CDR3 is TGTGCCAGCAGTTCCTTGGGCAGCTACAATGAGCAGTTCTTC.

The chain joins TRBV5-6 to TRBJ1-2; D is unclear. The CDR3 is 14 residues long. Germline assignment: CDR1 SGHDT and CDR2 YYEEEE. Trimming removed 0 bases at V and 2 bases at J, with 8 bases between. CDR3 in DNA: TGTGCCAGCAGCTTGGTCGGCACCAACTATGGCTACACCTTC. Translated: CASSLVGTNYGYTF.

The chain carries TRBV18 and TRBJ1-4; D unclear. Germline V gene lookup returns CDR1 KGHSH and CDR2 LQKENI. V was cut by 3 bases and J by 6 bases, with 17 bases left in between. The CDR3 is 16 residues long. CDR3 nucleotides: TGTGCCAGCTCACCCTCCCCTGCTAGGGTTGATGAAAAACTGTTTTTT. This gives the protein CASSPSPARVDEKLFF.

The rearrangement uses TRBV19 and TRBJ2-1, with D tentatively TRBD1 or TRBD2 (5 bases each). Between the trimmed V and J ends, which lost 6 bases and 2 bases, there was a span of 11 bases. From germline, CDR1 is LNHDA and CDR2 SQIVND (reference sequence). The CDR3 runs to 14 residues. The CDR3 coding sequence is TGTGCCAGTAGCCTGGGACCTGCCTACAATGAGCAGTTCTTC. This encodes CASSLGPAYNEQFF.

This chain links TRBV11-1 with TRBJ2-1, with 9 bases fitting TRBD2. The CDR3 covers 15 residues. J lost 1 base, V lost 5 bases, and 3 bases had no gene match. Germline values: CDR1 SGHAT, CDR2 FQDESV (reference sequence). The CDR3 DNA is TGTGCCAGCAGCCGACTAGCGGATTCCTACAATGAGCAGTTCTTC. Translation: CASSRLADSYNEQFF. Full variable domain (missing parts from reference TRBV11-1 and TRBJ2-1): EAEVAQSPRYKITEKSQAVAFWCDPISGHATLYWYRQILGQGPELLVQFQDESVVDDSQLPKDRFSAERLKGVDSTLKIQPAELGDSAMYLCASSRLADSYNEQFFGPGTRLTVL.

V is TRBV18 and J is TRBJ1-5; D ambiguous. This CDR3 contains 14 residues. V was pared by 3 bases and J by 4 bases, with 10 bases between. Per germline, CDR1 KGHSH and CDR2 LQKENI. The DNA for the CDR3 is TGTGCCAGCTCACCTGCTGTAGGAAATCAGCCCCAGCATTTT. It translates to CASSPAVGNQPQHF.

V and J are TRBV6-5 and TRBJ2-1, with unresolved D. Trimming stripped 8 bases from V and 3 bases from J, with 11 bases between. CDR1 and CDR2 (germline): MNHEY, SVGAGI. The CDR3 is made up of 13 amino acids. CDR3 DNA sequence: TGTGCCAGCGGCCGAGCCGTCTACAATGAGCAGTTCTTC. Translation gives CASGRAVYNEQFF.

V gene TRBV28 combines with J gene TRBJ1-5, with D perhaps matching TRBD1 (6 bases). The germline V gene has CDR1 MDHEN and CDR2 SYDVKM. Trimming took off 4 bases at V and 11 bases at J, with 12 bases between the two ends. This CDR3 is 12 amino acids long. CDR3 sequence reads: CASSSGQLSQHF. The CDR3 coding sequence is TGTGCCAGCAGTTCCGGACAGCTTTCCCAGCATTTT.